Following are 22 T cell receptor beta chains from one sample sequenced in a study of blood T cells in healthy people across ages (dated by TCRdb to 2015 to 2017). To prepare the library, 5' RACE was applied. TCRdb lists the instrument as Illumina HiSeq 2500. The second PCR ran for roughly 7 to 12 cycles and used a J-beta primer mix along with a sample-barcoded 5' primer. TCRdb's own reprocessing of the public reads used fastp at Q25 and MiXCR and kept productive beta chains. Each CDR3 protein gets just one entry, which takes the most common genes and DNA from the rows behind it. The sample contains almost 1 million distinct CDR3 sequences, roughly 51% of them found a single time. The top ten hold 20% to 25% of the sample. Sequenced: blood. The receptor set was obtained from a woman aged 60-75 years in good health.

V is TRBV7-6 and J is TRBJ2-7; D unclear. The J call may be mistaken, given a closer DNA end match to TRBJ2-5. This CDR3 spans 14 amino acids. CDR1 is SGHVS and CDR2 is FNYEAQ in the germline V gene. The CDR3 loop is CASSLILRQETQYF. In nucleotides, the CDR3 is TGTGCCAGCAGCTTAATCCTGCGCCAAGAGACCCAGTACTTC.

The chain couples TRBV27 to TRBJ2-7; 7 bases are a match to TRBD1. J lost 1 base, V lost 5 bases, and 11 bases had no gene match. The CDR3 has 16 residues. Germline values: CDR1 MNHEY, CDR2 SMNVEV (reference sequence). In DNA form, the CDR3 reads TGTGCCAGCAGTCATCAGACAGGGTTCATTTCCTACGAGCAGTACTTC. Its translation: CASSHQTGFISYEQYF.

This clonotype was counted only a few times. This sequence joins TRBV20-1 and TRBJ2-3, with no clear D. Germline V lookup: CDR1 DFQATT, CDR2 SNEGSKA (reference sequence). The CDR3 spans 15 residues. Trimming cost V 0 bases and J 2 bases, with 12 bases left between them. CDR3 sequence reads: CSARDPTSPTDTQYF. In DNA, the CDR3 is TGCAGTGCTAGAGATCCAACCAGCCCCACAGATACGCAGTATTTT.

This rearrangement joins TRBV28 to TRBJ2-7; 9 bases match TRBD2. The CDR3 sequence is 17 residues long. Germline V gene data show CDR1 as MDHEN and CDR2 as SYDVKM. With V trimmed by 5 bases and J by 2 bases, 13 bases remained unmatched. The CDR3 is CASSLILTSGITYEQYF. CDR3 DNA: TGTGCCAGCAGTCTTATCCTGACTAGCGGAATTACCTACGAGCAGTACTTC.

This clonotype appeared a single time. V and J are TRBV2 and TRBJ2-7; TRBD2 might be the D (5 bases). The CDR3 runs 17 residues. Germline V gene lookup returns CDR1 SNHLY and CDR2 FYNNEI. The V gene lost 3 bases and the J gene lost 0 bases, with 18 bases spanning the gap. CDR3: CASSDSGGRRNSYEQYF. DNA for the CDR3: TGTGCCAGCAGTGATTCAGGCGGCAGGAGGAACTCCTACGAGCAGTACTTC.

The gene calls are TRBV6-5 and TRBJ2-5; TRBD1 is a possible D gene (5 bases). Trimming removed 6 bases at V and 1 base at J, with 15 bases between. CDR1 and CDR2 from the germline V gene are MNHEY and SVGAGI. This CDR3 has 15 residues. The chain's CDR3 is CASSPYTGSQETQYF. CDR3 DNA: TGTGCCAGCAGCCCATATACAGGCTCCCAAGAGACCCAGTACTTC.

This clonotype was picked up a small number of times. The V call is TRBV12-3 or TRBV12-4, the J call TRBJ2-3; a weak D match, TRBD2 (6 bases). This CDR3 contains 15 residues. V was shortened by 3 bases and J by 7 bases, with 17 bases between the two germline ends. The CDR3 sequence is CASSLGSGDGHTQYF. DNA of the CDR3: TGTGCCAGCAGTTTGGGGTCGGGGGACGGTCATACGCAGTATTTT.

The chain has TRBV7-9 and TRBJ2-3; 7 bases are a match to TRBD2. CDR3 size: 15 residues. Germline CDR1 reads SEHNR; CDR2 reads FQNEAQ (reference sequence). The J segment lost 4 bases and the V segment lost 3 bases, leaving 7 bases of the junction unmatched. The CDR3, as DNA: TGTGCCAGCAGCTTCGTAGCGGGTTCCTCAGATACGCAGTATTTT. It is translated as CASSFVAGSSDTQYF.

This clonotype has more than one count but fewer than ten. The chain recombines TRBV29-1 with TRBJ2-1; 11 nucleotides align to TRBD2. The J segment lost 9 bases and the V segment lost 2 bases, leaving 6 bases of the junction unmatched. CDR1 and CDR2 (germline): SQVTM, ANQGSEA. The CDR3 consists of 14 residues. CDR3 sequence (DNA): TGCAGCGTTGAACCAATAGCGGGGGGGGGTGAGCAGTTCTTC. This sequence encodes CSVEPIAGGGEQFF.

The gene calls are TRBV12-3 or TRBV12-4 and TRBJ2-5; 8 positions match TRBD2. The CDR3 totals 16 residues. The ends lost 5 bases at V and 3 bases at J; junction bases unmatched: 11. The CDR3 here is CASSPSGRALKETQYF. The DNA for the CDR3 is TGTGCCAGCAGTCCAAGCGGGAGAGCCCTCAAAGAGACCCAGTACTTC.

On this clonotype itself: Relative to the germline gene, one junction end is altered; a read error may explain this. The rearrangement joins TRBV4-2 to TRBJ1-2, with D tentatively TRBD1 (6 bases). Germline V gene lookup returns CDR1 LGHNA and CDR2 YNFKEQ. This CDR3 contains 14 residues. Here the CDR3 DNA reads TGTGCCAGCAGCCCAGCGGGGGCTATATATGGCTGCACCTTC. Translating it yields CASSPAGAIYGCTF.

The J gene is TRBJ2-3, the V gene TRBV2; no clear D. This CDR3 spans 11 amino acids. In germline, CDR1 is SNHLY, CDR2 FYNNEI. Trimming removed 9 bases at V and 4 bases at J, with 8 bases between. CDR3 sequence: CASRVPDTQYF. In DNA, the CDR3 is TGTGCCAGTCGGGTCCCAGATACGCAGTATTTT.

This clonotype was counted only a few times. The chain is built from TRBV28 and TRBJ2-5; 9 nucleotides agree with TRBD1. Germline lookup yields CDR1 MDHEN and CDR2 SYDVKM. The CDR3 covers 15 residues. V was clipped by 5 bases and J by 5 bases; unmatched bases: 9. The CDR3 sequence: CASSVAGTGIETQYF. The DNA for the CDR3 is TGTGCCAGCAGTGTCGCCGGGACAGGGATTGAGACCCAGTACTTC.

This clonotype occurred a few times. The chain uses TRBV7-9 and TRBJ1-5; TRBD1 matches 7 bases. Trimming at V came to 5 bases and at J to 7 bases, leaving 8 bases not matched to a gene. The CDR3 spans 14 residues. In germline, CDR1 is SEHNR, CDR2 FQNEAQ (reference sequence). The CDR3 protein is CASSTDRDGQPQHF. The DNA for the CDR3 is TGTGCCAGCAGCACAGACAGGGATGGGCAGCCCCAGCATTTT.

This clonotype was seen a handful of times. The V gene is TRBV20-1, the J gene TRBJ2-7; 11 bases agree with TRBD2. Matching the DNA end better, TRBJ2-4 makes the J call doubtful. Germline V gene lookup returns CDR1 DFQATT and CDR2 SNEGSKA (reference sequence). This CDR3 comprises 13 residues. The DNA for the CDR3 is TGCAGTGCTAGATGGACTAGCGGGAACATTCAGTACTTC. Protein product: CSARWTSGNIQYF.

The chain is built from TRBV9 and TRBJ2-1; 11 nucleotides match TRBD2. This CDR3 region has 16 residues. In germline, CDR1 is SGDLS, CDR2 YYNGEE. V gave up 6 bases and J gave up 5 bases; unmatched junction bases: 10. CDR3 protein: CASTLYGTSGNNEQFF. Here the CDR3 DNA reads TGTGCCAGCACCCTATACGGGACTAGCGGAAACAATGAGCAGTTCTTC.

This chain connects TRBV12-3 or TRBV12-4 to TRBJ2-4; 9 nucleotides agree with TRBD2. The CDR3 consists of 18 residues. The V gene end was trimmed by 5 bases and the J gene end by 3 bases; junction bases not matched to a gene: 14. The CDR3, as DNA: TGTGCCAGCAGTCCCCGACCCCTAGCGGGACGGAGCAAAAACATTCAGTACTTC. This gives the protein CASSPRPLAGRSKNIQYF.

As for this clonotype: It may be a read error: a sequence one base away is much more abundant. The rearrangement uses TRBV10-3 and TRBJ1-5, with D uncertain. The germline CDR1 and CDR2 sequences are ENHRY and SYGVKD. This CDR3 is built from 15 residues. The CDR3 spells CTISESQMSKQPQHF. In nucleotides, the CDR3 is TGTACCATCAGTGAGTCCCAGATGAGTAAACAGCCCCAGCATTTT.

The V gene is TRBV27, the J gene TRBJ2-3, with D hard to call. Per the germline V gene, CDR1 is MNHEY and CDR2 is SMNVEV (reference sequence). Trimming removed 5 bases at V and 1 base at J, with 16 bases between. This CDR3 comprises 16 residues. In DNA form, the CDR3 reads TGTGCCAGCAGTCCTATCGTTAGTCGAGGCACAGATACGCAGTATTTT. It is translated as CASSPIVSRGTDTQYF.

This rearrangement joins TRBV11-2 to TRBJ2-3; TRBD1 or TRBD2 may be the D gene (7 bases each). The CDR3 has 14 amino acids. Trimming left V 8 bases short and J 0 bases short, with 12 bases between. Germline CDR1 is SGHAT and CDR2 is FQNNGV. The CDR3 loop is CASFRGGSTDTQYF. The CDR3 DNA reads TGTGCCAGCTTCAGGGGGGGAAGCACAGATACGCAGTATTTT.

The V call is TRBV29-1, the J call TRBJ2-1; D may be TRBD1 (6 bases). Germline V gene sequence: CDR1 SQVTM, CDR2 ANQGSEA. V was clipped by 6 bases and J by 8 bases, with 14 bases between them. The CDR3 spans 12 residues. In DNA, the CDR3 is TGCAGCGTCGACCAGGGGATGCATGAGCAGTTCTTC. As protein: CSVDQGMHEQFF.

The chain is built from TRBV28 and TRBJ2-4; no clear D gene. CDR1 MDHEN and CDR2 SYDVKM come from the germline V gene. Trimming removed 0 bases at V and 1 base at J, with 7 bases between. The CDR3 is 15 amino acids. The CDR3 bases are TGTGCCAGCAGTTTATGGGGCTCGGCCAAAAACATTCAGTACTTC. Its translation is CASSLWGSAKNIQYF.